Listed here are 8 T cell receptor beta chains from one sample, sequenced in a study of blood T cells in healthy people across ages. The use of a sample-barcoded 5' primer and a J-beta primer mix characterized a second PCR of about 6 to 12 cycles. TCRdb used MiXCR to reprocess the 5' RACE reads, holding one entry per CDR3 protein. Here the sample spans fewer than 2,000,000 distinct CDR3 sequences, roughly a third being singletons. Material for sequencing was blood. These TCRs come from a woman aged 30 to 39 in good health.

V gene TRBV20-1 combines with J gene TRBJ2-1, with a possible D match to TRBD1 (5 bases). Germline V gene data show CDR1 as DFQATT and CDR2 as SNEGSKA (reference sequence). The CDR3 covers 14 residues. The germline V and J ends were trimmed by 1 base and 1 base, with 8 bases remaining between them. CDR3 amino acids: CSARGGHSYNEQFF. Here the CDR3 DNA reads TGCAGTGCTAGAGGGGGCCATTCCTACAATGAGCAGTTCTTC.

This clonotype appeared a few times. The chain uses TRBV28 and TRBJ2-7, with 9 bases fitting TRBD1. Germline loops: CDR1 MDHEN, CDR2 SYDVKM. The CDR3 loop spans 17 amino acids. After removal of 5 bases from V and 3 bases from J, the junction contained 14 bases not matched to a gene. The CDR3 bases are TGTGCCAGCAGTCTTACACAGGGGGCTGGGACTATCTACGAGCAGTACTTC. This encodes CASSLTQGAGTIYEQYF. The full variable domain, in which reference TRBV28 and TRBJ2-7 provide the parts outside the CDR3, is DVKVTQSSRYLVKRTGEKVFLECVQDMDHENMFWYRQDPGLGLRLIYFSYDVKMKEKGDIPEGYSVSREKKERFSLILESASTNQTSMYLCASSLTQGAGTIYEQYFGPGTRLTVT.

V and J are TRBV5-1 and TRBJ2-1; 8 bases agree with TRBD2. The CDR3 spans 17 residues. Unmatched junction bases numbered 14, after V lost 4 bases and J lost 5 bases. Germline V gives CDR1 SGHRS, CDR2 YFSETQ. The CDR3 reads CASSGSLAGLTNNEQFF. The CDR3 coding sequence is TGCGCCAGCAGCGGATCCTTAGCGGGACTCACCAACAATGAGCAGTTCTTC.

The chain combines TRBV7-9 with TRBJ2-7, with D unclear. The germline V gene has CDR1 SEHNR and CDR2 FQNEAQ (reference sequence). V was pared by 3 bases and J by 0 bases, with 12 bases between. The CDR3 length is 15 residues. CDR3 region: CASSLEQSSSYEQYF. The CDR3 bases are TGTGCCAGCAGCTTGGAACAGTCCAGCTCCTACGAGCAGTACTTC.

This chain joins TRBV7-9 and TRBJ1-4; TRBD1 is a possible D gene (6 bases). CDR3 length equals 12 residues. CDR1 is SEHNR and CDR2 is FQNEAQ in the germline V gene (reference sequence). Trimming left V 5 bases short and J 11 bases short, with 12 bases between. The CDR3 DNA is TGTGCCAGCAGCAAACCAGGGGACAAACTGTTTTTT. As protein: CASSKPGDKLFF.

The V and J genes are TRBV16 and TRBJ2-7, with a possible D match to TRBD1 (6 bases). V was pared by 3 bases and J by 2 bases, with 14 bases between. Germline V gene lookup returns CDR1 KGHSY and CDR2 FQNENV. The CDR3 covers 15 residues. For the CDR3, the DNA is TGTGCCAGCAGCCATTTGGGGGCTGCAGCCTACGAGCAGTACTTC. This sequence encodes CASSHLGAAAYEQYF.

The chain recombines TRBV11-2 with TRBJ2-2; D is unclear. The CDR3 sequence is 14 residues long. Germline lookup yields CDR1 SGHAT and CDR2 FQNNGV. V lost 1 base and J 7 bases, leaving 10 bases between the germline ends. The CDR3 bases are TGTGCCAGCAGCTTAGGACAAGGGATCGGGGAGCTGTTTTTT. It yields the protein CASSLGQGIGELFF.

The chain combines TRBV4-1 with TRBJ1-1; possible D gene TRBD1, 5 bases. Germline V gene sequence: CDR1 MGHRA, CDR2 YSYEKL. The CDR3 sequence is 17 residues long. V was cut by 5 bases and J by 0 bases, with 19 bases left in between. The CDR3 DNA is TGCGCCAGCAGCTCAATAGGGCAGGGTAACATGAACACTGAAGCTTTCTTT. Its protein is CASSSIGQGNMNTEAFF.